This TCR beta chain was recovered during a study of technical replicates of blood from four donors. CDR1 MNHNY and CDR2 SVGAGI come from the germline V gene (reference sequence). The CDR3 runs 14 residues. V gave up 10 bases and J gave up 7 bases, with 17 bases separating them. TCRdb's copy holds only in-frame clones and misses some; the assay was immunoSEQ multiplex PCR. The repertoire holds 100,000 or so clones, with 94% as singletons. Sequenced: T cells isolated from PBMCs. The receptor was derived from a human donor in good health. The chain employs TRBV6-6 and TRBJ1-6; a possible D gene is TRBD1 (5 bases). CDR3 sequence reads: CATRAAPGNSPLHF. The CDR3, as DNA: TGTGCCACCAGGGCGGCTCCAGGGAATTCACCCCTCCACTTT.